This entry features one T cell receptor beta chain sequence. The clone's antigen remains unknown. No per-base quality is available; no much larger clone lies one base away. This sample was included in a study of blood T cell repertoires in COVID-19 (TCRdb year 2020). Study-wide context: Samples covering the acute and convalescent phases of COVID-19 were provided by collaborators in the United States, Italy and Spain. The samples were drawn from two sources: the first 160 participants of the ongoing ImmuneRACE study, and about 1,300 subjects contributed by 6 global collaborators. The repertoires were released in a freely available public database intended as a resource for research on the immune response to SARS-CoV-2. The dataset comprised deeply sampled blood TCRbeta repertoires from subjects exposed to, actively infected with, or recovered from COVID-19. Nearly every sample came with metadata listing a de-identified subject ID, COVID-19 status, age in years and sex. Where available, HLA class I and class II types were taken from metadata supplied by the sample provider and were not determined by assay-based typing. The material from the prospective study consisted of cDNA or gDNA derived from T cells, B-cell-depleted T cells, or PBMCs.

TCRbeta CDR3 regions were amplified from genomic DNA by means of the immunoSEQ Assay, a bias-controlled multiplex PCR. In the authors' own workflow: The number of nucleated cells in each sample was estimated from the amplification of reference gene primers within the assay. To quantify the absolute abundance of each unique TCRbeta CDR3 rearrangement, sequence reads were collapsed and filtered. For each sample, productive Simpson clonality was calculated as the square root of Simpson's diversity index over productive rearrangements. In TCRdb, the immuneACCESS table is reduced to in-frame sequences with V and J assigned. These tables do not hold every clone; where another copy was compared, an unresolved V gene accounts for under half, and the others remain unexplained. That table furnishes V, J and clone size, whereas the DNA furnished D and trimming. The table for this sample lists 250,000 to 350,000 clones; less than 90% of them were counted only once. Approximately 3% of the sample rests with the top ten.

CDR1 and CDR2, looked up from the germline V gene, are ENHRY and SYGVKD. The cysteine opens and the phenylalanine closes a CDR3 of 13 amino acids. Only the CDR3 DNA stays, 39 bases, in frame from base 1. V and J are trimmed by 2 bases and 7 bases, and the gene matches miss 4 bases of the junction. Participants in the prospective study were aged about 18 to 100 years, lived in some 24 United States geographic areas, and enrolled through a virtual design. In the prospective study, cohorts were assigned on the basis of participant-reported clinical history obtained from a screening survey and a study questionnaire. Recovered participants in ImmuneRACE Cohort 3 were defined as having two consecutive negative NP/OP PCR tests, clearance from a healthcare professional, or resolution of symptoms. Each participant in the prospective study had whole blood, serum and a nasopharyngeal or oropharyngeal swab collected by mobile phlebotomists. Over an approximately 2-month period, participants in the prospective study had the option of providing additional blood draws and questionnaires. Prospective study blood samples were shipped either frozen or at room temperature before DNA extraction.

The full study reports these points: Clinical and demographic metadata were provided uncurated, with the amount varying by source and participant.

The receptor comes from a woman between 45 and 60 years old who had recovered from COVID-19. This sequence uses TRBV10-3 and TRBJ1-1; 7 middle bases align to TRBD1. Sequenced: PBMCs or T cells enriched from blood (not recorded which). CDR3 loop: CAISETGAGEAFF. The nucleotide sequence reads TGTGCCATCAGTGAGACAGGGGCAGGTGAAGCTTTCTTT.